This TCR beta chain originates from a study of cytotoxic CD8 clonotypes in ibrutinib-treated CLL. Study overall: Results showed 25 or so partial and 2 complete responses; following median 68 months, around 15 remained remitted, approximately 12 advanced. Treatment had run for a median about 11 months, range 6 to 36, when response samples were taken.

This CDR3 contains 12 residues. Germline-derived CDR1 and CDR2 are LNHDA and SQIVND (reference sequence). V lost 6 bases and J 5 bases, leaving 10 bases between the germline ends. As concerns this clone: Antigen unknown.

General observations from the study: Clonality climbed at ibrutinib response, then dropped toward baseline at progression. Clonality measured at baseline exceeded age-matched healthy donors, tracking circulating CD8+ T-cell counts.

Assay used: immunoSEQ multiplex PCR; TCRdb lists only in-frame clones, some missing. The top ten hold 40% to 45% of the sample, which has about 63,000 clones, roughly 70% seen once. The clonotype originates from a human donor with chronic lymphocytic leukemia. Sample: PBMCs, taken after 12 months of ibrutinib treatment. V is TRBV19 and J is TRBJ1-1; D remains ambiguous. The CDR3 sequence: CASRFGETEAFF. The DNA for the CDR3 is TGTGCCAGTAGATTCGGTGAGACTGAAGCTTTCTTT.